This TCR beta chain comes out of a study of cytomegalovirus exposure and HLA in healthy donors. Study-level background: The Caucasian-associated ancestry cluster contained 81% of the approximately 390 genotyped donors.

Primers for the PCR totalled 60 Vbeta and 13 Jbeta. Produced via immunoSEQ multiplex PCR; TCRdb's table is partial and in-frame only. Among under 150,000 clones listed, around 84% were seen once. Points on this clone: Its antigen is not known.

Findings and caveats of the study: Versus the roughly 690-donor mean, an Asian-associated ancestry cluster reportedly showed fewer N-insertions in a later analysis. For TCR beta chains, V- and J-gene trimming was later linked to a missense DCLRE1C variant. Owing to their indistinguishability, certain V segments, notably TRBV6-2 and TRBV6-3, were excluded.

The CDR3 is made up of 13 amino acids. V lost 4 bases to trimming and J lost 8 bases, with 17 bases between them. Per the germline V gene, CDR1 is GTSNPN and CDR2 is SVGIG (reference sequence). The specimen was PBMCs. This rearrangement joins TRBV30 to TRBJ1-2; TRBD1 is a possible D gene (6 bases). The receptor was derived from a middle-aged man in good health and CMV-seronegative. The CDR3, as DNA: TGTGCCTGGATGGGGCCGGGGGGCTGGGGCTACACCTTC. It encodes CAWMGPGGWGYTF.